The clone carrying this T cell receptor beta chain was counted ten times or more. The data are from a study of T cells in Graves' hyperthyroidism and ophthalmopathy. The CDR3 is 13 residues long. CDR1 SGHVS and CDR2 FQNEAQ come from the germline V gene. Trimming took off 3 bases at V and 1 base at J, with 6 bases between the two ends. Amplification targeted TCR beta CDR3 regions from RNA transcripts. The TCR CDR3 was amplified in a first-round RT-PCR using the HTBI primer set. Each CDR3 protein gets one entry after TCRdb re-called the multiplex PCR reads with MiXCR. Of hundreds of thousands of distinct CDR3 sequences in the sample, approximately 15% were seen once.

This receptor was obtained from a woman in her thirties or forties with Graves' ophthalmopathy. The J gene is TRBJ2-5, the V gene TRBV7-8; D is undetermined. The sample comprised blood. The CDR3 protein is CASSLIVQETQYF. CDR3 DNA sequence: TGTGCCAGCAGCTTGATTGTCCAAGAGACCCAGTACTTC. The full variable domain, completed using reference TRBV7-8 and TRBJ2-5, is GAGVSQSPRYKVAKRGQDVALRCDPISGHVSLFWYQQALGQGPEFLTYFQNEAQLDKSGLPSDRFFAERPEGSVSTLKIQRTQQEDSAVYLCASSLIVQETQYFGPGTRLLVL.